This record covers a single T cell receptor beta chain. Its antigen is not identified. The length of the CDR3 is 13 residues. Germline lookup yields CDR1 MNHEY and CDR2 SVGEGT. The entry originates in a study of CXCR3-negative and CXCR3-positive naive CD8 T cells. Study observations and caveats: More hydrophobic TRB CDR3s occurred in CXCR3-positive than in CXCR3-negative naive cells. Memory, not naive, CXCR3-negative and CXCR3-positive cells differed in TRBV-TRBJ usage.

Via 5' RACE with UMI labels, TRB cDNA libraries were prepared. Following a re-call of the 5' RACE reads, TCRdb has one entry per CDR3 protein and lacks DNA. The sample data list 75,000 to 100,000 distinct CDR3 sequences. The source of this sequence is a human donor in good health. Some clones in this sample may be carry-over from other donors' samples. This rearrangement joins TRBV6-2 or TRBV6-3 to TRBJ1-1; TCRdb designates TRBD1, a call that cannot be tested without DNA. Input material: naive CXCR3+ CD8+ T cells from blood. Described subset: CD45RO-CCR7+CD27+CD95- naive CD8+ T cells expressing CXCR3 (TNR3+). This CDR3 reads CASSEGDNTEAFF.